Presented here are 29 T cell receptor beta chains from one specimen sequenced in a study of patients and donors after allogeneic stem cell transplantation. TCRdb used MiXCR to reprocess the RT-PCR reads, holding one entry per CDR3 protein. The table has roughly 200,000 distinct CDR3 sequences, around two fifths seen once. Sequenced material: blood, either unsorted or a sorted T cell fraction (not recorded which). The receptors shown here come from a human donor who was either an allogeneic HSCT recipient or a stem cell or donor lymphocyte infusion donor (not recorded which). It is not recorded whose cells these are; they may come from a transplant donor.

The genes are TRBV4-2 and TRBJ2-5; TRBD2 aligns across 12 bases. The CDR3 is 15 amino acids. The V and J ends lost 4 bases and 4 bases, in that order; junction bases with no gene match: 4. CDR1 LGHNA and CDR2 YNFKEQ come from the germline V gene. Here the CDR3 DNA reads TGTGCCAGCAGCCGAACTAGCGGGAGGACAGAGACCCAGTACTTC. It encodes CASSRTSGRTETQYF.

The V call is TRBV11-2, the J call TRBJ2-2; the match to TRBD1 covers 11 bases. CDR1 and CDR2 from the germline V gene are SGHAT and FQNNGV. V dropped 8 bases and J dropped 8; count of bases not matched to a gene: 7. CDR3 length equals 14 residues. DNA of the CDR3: TGTGCCAGCGGTGGACAGGGGGCGCCTGGGGAGCTGTTTTTT. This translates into CASGGQGAPGELFF.

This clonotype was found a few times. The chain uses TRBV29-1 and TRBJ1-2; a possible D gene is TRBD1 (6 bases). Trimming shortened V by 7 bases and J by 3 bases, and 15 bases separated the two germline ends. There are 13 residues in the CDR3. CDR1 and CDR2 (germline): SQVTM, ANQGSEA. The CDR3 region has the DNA TGCAGCGACGACTTCAGGGGAGACTATGGCTACACCTTC. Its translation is CSDDFRGDYGYTF. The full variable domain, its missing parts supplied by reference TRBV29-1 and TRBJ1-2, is SAVISQKPSRDICQRGTSLTIQCQVDSQVTMMFWYRQQPGQSLTLIATANQGSEATYESGFVIDKFPISRPNLTFSTLTVSNMSPEDSSIYLCSDDFRGDYGYTFGSGTRLTVV.

CDR3 loop: CASSRSKNTEAFF. The CDR3 coding sequence is TGTGCCAGCAGCCGATCAAAGAACACTGAAGCTTTCTTT. This sequence joins TRBV12-3 or TRBV12-4 and TRBJ1-1; D not resolved. CDR3 length equals 13 residues. V lost 6 bases to trimming and J lost 1 base, with 9 bases between them.

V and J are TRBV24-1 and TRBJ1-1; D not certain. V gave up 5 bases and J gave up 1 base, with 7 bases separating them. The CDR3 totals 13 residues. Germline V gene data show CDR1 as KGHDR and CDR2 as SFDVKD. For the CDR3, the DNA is TGTGCCACCAGTGTGGGGAAGAACACTGAAGCTTTCTTT. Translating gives CATSVGKNTEAFF.

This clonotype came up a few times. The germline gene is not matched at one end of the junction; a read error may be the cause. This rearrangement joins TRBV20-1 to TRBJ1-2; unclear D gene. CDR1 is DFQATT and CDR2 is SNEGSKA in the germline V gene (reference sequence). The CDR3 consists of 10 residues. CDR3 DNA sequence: TGCAGTGCTAGCGCCGAGGTGCCTCCTTTC. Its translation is CSASAEVPPF.

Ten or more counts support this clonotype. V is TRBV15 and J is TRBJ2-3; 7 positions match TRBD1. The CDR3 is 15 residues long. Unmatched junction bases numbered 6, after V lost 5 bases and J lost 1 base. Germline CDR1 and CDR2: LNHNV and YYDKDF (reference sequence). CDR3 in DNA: TGTGCCACCAGCGCCCGGACAGGCCGCACAGATACGCAGTATTTT. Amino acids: CATSARTGRTDTQYF. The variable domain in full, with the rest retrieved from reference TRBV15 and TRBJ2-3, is DAMVIQNPRYQVTQFGKPVTLSCSQTLNHNVMYWYQQKSSQAPKLLFHYYDKDFNNEADTPDNFQSRRPNTSFCFLDIRSPGLGDTAMYLCATSARTGRTDTQYFGPGTRLTVL.

The CDR3: CASSSSNGGRTEAFF. In nucleotides, the CDR3 is TGTGCCAGCAGTTCCTCAAACGGGGGGCGAACTGAAGCTTTCTTT. This chain uses TRBV12-3 or TRBV12-4 with TRBJ1-1; D perhaps matches TRBD1 (6 bases). The CDR3 runs to 15 residues. The V end was cut by 4 bases, the J end by 5 bases, with 17 bases between.

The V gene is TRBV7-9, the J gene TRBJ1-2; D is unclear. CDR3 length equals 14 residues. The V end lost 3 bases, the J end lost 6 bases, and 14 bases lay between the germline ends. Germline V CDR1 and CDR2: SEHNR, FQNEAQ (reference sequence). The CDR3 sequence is CASSFGQPENGYTF. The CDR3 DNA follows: TGTGCCAGCAGCTTCGGGCAGCCGGAGAATGGCTACACCTTC.

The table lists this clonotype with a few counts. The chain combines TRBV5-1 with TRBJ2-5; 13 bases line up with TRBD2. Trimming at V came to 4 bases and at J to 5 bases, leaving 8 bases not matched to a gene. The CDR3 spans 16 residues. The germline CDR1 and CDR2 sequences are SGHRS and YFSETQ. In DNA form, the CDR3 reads TGCGCCAGCAGCCTCGGACTAGCGGGAGAAAGGGAGACCCAGTACTTC. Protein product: CASSLGLAGERETQYF.

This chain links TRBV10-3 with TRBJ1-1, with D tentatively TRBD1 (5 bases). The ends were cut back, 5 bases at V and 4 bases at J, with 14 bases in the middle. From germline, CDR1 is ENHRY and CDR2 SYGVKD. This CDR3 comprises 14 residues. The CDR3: CAISLTVLGTEAFF. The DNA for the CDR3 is TGTGCCATCAGTTTGACAGTTCTCGGCACTGAAGCTTTCTTT.

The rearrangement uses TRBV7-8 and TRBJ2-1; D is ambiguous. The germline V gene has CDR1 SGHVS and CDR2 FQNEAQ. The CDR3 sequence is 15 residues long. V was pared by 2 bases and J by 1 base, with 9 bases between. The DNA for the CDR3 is TGTGCCAGCAGCTTAAGGTCCCGATCCTACAATGAGCAGTTCTTC. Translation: CASSLRSRSYNEQFF.

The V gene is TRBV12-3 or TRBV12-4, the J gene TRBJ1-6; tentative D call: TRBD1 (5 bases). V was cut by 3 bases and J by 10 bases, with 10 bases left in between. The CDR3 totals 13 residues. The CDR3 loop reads CASSFQGFSPLHF. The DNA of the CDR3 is TGTGCCAGCAGTTTCCAGGGATTCTCACCCCTCCACTTT.

CDR3 nucleotides: TGTGCCAGTAGGTTGGCAGGGGTAGAGACCCAGTACTTC. It translates to CASRLAGVETQYF. This chain joins TRBV19 and TRBJ2-5, with TRBD1 as a possible D gene (6 bases). Looked up from germline, CDR1 is LNHDA and CDR2 is SQIVND (reference sequence). The CDR3 extends over 13 amino acids. Trimming removed 6 bases from V and 4 bases from J, with 12 bases in between.

CDR3 loop: CASSLFDSRSQHF. The DNA of the CDR3 is TGTGCCAGCAGCTTGTTCGATTCCAGGTCCCAGCATTTT. The gene calls are TRBV7-9 and TRBJ1-5; D gene uncertain. The CDR3 is 13 amino acids. Trimming removed 3 bases at V and 11 bases at J, with 14 bases between. Germline assignment: CDR1 SEHNR and CDR2 FQNEAQ (reference sequence). Variable domain in full (rest from reference TRBV7-9 and TRBJ1-5): DTGVSQNPRHKITKRGQNVTFRCDPISEHNRLYWYRQTLGQGPEFLTYFQNEAQLEKSRLLSDRFSAERPKGSFSTLEIQRTEQGDSAMYLCASSLFDSRSQHFGDGTRLSIL.

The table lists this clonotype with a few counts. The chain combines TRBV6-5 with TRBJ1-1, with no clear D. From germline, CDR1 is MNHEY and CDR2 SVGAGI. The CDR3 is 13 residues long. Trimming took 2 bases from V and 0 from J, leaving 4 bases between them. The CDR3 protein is CASSYVLNTEAFF. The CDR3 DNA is TGTGCCAGCAGTTACGTCTTGAACACTGAAGCTTTCTTT.

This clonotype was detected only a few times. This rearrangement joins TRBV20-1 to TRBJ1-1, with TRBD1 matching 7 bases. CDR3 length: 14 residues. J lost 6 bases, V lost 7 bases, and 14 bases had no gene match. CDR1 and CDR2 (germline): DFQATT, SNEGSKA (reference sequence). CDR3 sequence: CSVPGGGPSPEAFF. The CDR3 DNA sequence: TGCAGTGTCCCAGGGGGGGGACCCTCCCCTGAAGCTTTCTTT.

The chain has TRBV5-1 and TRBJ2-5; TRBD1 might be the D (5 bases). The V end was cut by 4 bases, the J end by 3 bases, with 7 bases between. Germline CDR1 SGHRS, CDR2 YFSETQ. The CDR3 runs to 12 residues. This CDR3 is CASSLQEETQYF. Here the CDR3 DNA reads TGCGCCAGCAGCCTACAGGAAGAGACCCAGTACTTC. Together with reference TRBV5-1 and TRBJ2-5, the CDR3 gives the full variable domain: KAGVTQTPRYLIKTRGQQVTLSCSPISGHRSVSWYQQTPGQGLQFLFEYFSETQRNKGNFPGRFSGRQFSNSRSEMNVSTLELGDSALYLCASSLQEETQYFGPGTRLLVL.

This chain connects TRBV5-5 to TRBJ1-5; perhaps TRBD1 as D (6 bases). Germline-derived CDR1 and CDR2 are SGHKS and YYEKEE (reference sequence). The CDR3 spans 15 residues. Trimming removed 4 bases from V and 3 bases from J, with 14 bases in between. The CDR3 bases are TGTGCCAGCAGCCCACCGGACAGTCTCAATCAGCCCCAGCATTTT. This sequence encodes CASSPPDSLNQPQHF.

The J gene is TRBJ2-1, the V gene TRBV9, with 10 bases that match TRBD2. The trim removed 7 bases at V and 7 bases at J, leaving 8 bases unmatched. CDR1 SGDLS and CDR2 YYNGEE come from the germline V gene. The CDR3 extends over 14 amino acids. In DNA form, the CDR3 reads TGTGCCAGCGCTAGCGGGAGCTCTGTTAATGAGCAGTTCTTC. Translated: CASASGSSVNEQFF. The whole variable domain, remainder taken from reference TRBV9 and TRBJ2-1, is DSGVTQTPKHLITATGQRVTLRCSPRSGDLSVYWYQQSLDQGLQFLIQYYNGEERAKGNILERFSAQQFPDLHSELNLSSLELGDSALYFCASASGSSVNEQFFGPGTRLTVL.

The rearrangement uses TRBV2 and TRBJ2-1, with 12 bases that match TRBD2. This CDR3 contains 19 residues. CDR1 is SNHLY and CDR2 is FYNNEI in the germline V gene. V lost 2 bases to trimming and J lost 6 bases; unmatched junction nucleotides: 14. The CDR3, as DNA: TGTGCCAGCAGTGAAAGCTTACAACTAGCGGGAGGCCATCTCAATGAGCAGTTCTTC. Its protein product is CASSESLQLAGGHLNEQFF.

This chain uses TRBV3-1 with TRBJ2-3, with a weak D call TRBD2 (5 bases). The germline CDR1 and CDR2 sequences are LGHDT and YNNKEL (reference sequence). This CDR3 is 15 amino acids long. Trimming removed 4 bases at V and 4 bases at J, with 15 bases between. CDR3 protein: CASSPLAGEADTQYF. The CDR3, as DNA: TGTGCCAGCAGCCCCCTGGCGGGTGAAGCAGATACGCAGTATTTT.

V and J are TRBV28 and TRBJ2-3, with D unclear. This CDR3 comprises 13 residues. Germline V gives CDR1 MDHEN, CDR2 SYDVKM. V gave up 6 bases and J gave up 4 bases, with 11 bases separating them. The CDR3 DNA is TGTGCCAGCAGCCGCTTGGAATCAGATACGCAGTATTTT. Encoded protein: CASSRLESDTQYF.

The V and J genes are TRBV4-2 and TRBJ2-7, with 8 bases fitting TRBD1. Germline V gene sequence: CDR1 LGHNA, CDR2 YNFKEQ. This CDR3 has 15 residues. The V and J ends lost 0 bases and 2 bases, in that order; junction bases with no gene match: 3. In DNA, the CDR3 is TGTGCCAGCAGCCAAGAGAGGACAGGGCCCTACGAGCAGTACTTC. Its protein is CASSQERTGPYEQYF.

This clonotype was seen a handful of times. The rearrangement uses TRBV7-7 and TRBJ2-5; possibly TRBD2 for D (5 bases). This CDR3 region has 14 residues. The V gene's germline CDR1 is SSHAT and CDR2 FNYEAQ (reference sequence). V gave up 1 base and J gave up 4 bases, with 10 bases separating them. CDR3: CASSLGGRGETQYF. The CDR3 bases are TGTGCCAGCAGCTTAGGGGGTCGGGGAGAGACCCAGTACTTC.

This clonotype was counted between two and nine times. CDR3 region: CASSDPRTGDRRYTF. The CDR3 DNA sequence: TGTGCCAGCAGTGATCCCAGGACAGGGGATCGCCGCTACACCTTC. This sequence joins TRBV25-1 and TRBJ1-2; 9 nucleotides line up with TRBD1. V dropped 3 bases and J dropped 9; count of bases not matched to a gene: 11. Per germline, CDR1 MGHDK and CDR2 SYGVNS. The CDR3 totals 15 residues.

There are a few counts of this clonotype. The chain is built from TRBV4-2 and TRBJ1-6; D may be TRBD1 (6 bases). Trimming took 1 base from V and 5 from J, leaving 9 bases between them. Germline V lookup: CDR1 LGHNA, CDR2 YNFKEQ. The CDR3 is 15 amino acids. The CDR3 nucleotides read TGTGCCAGCAGCCAAGCTGGACAGCATAATTCACCCCTCCACTTT. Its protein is CASSQAGQHNSPLHF.

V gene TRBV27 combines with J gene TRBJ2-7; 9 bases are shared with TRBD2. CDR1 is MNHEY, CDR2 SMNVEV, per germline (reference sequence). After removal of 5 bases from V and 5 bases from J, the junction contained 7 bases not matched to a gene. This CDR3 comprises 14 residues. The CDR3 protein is CASSLAGRPHEQYF. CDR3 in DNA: TGTGCCAGCAGTCTAGCGGGAAGGCCCCACGAGCAGTACTTC.

The CDR3 sequence: CASLADEQYF. CDR3 nucleotides: TGTGCCAGCTTGGCAGATGAGCAGTACTTC. The chain couples TRBV2 to TRBJ2-7; D is uncertain. The CDR3 consists of 10 residues. Trimming left V 8 bases short and J 7 bases short, with 9 bases between. Germline CDR1 reads SNHLY; CDR2 reads FYNNEI. Filled out from reference TRBV2 and TRBJ2-7, the complete variable domain reads EPEVTQTPSHQVTQMGQEVILRCVPISNHLYFYWYRQILGQKVEFLVSFYNNEISEKSEIFDDQFSVERPDGSNFTLKIRSTKLEDSAMYFCASLADEQYFGPGTRLTVT.